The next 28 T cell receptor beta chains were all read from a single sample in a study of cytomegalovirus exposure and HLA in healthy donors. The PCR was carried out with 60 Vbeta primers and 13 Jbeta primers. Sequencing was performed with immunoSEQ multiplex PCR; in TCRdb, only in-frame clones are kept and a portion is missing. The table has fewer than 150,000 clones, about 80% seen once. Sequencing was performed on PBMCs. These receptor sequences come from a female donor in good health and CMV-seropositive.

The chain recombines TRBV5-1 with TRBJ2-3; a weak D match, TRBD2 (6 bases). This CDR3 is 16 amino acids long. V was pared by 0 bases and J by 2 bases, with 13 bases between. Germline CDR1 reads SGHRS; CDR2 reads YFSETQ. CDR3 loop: CASSLASLANTDTQYF. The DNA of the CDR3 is TGCGCCAGCAGCTTGGCTTCACTAGCCAACACAGATACGCAGTATTTT.

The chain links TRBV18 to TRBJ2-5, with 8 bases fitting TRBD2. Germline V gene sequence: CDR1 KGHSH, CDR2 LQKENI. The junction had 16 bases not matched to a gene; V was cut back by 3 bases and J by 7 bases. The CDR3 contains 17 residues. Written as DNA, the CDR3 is TGTGCCAGCTCACCGCGGACTAGCCACGGTGATAAAGCGACCCAGTACTTC. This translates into CASSPRTSHGDKATQYF.

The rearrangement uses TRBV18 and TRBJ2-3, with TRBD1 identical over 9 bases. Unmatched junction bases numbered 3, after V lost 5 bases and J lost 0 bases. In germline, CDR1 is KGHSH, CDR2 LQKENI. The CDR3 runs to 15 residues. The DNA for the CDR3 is TGTGCCAGCTCAACTGGACAGGGGAGCACAGATACGCAGTATTTT. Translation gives CASSTGQGSTDTQYF.

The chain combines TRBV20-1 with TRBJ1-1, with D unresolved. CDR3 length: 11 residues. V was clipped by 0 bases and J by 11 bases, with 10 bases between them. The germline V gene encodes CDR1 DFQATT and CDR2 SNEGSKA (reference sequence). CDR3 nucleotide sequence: TGCAGTGCTAGAGATCAAGAGAGCGCTTTCTTT. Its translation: CSARDQESAFF.

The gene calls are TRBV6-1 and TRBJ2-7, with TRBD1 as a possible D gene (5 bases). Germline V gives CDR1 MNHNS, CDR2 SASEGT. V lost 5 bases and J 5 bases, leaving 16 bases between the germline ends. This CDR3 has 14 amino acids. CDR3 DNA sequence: TGTGCCAGCAGTTTACAGGATACGACGAACGAGCAGTACTTC. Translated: CASSLQDTTNEQYF.

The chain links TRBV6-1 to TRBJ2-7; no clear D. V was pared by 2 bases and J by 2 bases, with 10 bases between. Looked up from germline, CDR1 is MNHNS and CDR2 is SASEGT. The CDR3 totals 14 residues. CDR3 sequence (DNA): TGTGCCAGCAGTGAACGCTCTACCCCCTACGAGCAGTACTTC. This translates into CASSERSTPYEQYF.

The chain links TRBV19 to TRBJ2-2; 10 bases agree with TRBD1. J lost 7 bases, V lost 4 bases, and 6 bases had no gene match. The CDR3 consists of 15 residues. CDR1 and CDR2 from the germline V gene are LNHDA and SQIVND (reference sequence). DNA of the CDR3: TGTGCCAGTAGTAGAAGACAGGGGGCCGGCGGGGAGCTGTTTTTT. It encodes CASSRRQGAGGELFF.

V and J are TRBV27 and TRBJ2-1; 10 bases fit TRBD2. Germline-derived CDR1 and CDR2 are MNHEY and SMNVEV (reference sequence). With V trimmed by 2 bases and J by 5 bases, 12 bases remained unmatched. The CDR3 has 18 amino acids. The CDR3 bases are TGTGCCAGCAGTTTAGAAAGACCGGGACTAGCGTTAAACAATGAGCAGTTCTTC. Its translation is CASSLERPGLALNNEQFF.

The CDR3 region is CAISAGTGGGQPQHF. The CDR3, as DNA: TGTGCCATCAGCGCCGGGACAGGGGGAGGTCAGCCCCAGCATTTT. The V and J genes are TRBV10-3 and TRBJ1-5, with TRBD1 matching over 11 bases. Germline values: CDR1 ENHRY, CDR2 SYGVKD. This CDR3 region has 15 residues. V lost 6 bases, J lost 6 bases, and 7 bases stayed unmatched.

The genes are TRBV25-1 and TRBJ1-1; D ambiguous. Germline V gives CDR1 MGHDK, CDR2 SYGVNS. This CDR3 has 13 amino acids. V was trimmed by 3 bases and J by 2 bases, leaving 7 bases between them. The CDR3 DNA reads TGTGCCAGCAGTGATGGAGTAAACACTGAAGCTTTCTTT. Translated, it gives CASSDGVNTEAFF.

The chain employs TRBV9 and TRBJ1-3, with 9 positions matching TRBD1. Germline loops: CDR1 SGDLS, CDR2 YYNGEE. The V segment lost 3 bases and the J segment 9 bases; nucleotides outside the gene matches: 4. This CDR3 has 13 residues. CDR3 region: CASSAGQGATIYF. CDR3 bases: TGTGCCAGCAGCGCGGGACAGGGAGCCACCATATATTTT.

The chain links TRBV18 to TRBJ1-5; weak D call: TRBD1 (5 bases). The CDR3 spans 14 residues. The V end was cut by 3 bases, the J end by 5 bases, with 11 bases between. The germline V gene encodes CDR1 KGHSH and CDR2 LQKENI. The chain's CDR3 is CASSPAGNYQPQHF. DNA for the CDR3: TGTGCCAGCTCACCTGCAGGGAACTATCAGCCCCAGCATTTT.

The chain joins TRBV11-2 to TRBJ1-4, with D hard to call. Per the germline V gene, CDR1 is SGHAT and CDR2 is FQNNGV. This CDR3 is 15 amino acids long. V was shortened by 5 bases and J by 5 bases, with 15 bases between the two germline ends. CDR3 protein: CASSVTGGKNEKLFF. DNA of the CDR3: TGTGCCAGCAGCGTTACCGGAGGGAAGAATGAAAAACTGTTTTTT. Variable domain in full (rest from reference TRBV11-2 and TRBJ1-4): EAGVAQSPRYKIIEKRQSVAFWCNPISGHATLYWYQQILGQGPKLLIQFQNNGVVDDSQLPKDRFSAERLKGVDSTLKIQPAKLEDSAVYLCASSVTGGKNEKLFFGSGTQLSVL.

Here the CDR3 reads CASTSGGKKLFF. DNA for the CDR3: TGTGCCAGCACCAGTGGGGGGAAAAAACTGTTTTTT. The rearrangement links TRBV6-6 to TRBJ1-4; D might be TRBD1 (5 bases). V lost 7 bases, J lost 9 bases, and 12 bases lay in between. The CDR3 is made up of 12 amino acids. In germline, CDR1 is MNHNY, CDR2 SVGAGI (reference sequence).

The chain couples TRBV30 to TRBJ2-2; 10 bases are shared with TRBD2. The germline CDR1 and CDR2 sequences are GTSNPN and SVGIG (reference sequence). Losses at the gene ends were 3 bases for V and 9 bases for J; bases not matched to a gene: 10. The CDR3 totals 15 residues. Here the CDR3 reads CAWRESGGGNWELFF. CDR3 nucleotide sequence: TGTGCCTGGAGGGAAAGCGGGGGGGGAAATTGGGAGCTGTTTTTT.

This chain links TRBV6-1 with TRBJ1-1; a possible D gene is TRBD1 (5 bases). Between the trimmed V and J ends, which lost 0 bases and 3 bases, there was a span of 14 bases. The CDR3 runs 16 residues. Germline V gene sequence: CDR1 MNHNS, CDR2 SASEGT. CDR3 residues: CASSEAARQGDTEAFF. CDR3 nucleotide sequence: TGTGCCAGCAGTGAAGCTGCCCGGCAGGGTGACACTGAAGCTTTCTTT.

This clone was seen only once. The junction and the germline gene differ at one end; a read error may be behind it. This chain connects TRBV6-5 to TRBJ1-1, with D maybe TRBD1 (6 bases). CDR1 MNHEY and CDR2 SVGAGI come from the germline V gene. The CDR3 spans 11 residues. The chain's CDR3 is CASSFPGTPVF. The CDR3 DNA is TGTGCCAGCAGTTTTCCCGGGACACCGGTCTTT.

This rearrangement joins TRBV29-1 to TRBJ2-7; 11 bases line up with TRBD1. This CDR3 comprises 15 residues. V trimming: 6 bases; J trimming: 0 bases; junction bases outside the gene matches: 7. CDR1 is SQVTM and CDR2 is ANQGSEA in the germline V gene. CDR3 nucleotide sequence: TGCAGCGTACGCACCGGGACAGGGGGCTCCTACGAGCAGTACTTC. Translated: CSVRTGTGGSYEQYF.

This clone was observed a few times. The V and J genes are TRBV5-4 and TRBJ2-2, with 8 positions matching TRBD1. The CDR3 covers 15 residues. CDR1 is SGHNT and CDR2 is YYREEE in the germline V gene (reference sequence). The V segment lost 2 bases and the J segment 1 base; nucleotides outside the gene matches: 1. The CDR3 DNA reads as TGTGCCAGCAGCTTTGGACAGGGGAACACCGGGGAGCTGTTTTTT. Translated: CASSFGQGNTGELFF.

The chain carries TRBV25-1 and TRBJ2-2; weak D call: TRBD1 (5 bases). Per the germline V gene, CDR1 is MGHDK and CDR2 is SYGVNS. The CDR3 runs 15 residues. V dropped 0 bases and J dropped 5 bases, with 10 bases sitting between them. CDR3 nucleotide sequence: TGTGCCAGCAGTGAATATATAAAGGGGACCGGGGAGCTGTTTTTT. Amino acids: CASSEYIKGTGELFF.

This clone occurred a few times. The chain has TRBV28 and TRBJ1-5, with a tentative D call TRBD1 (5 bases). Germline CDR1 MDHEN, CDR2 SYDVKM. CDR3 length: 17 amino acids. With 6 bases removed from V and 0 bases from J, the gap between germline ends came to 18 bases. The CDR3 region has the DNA TGTGCCAGCAGCCGGCCCGCAAACAGGTATAGCAATCAGCCCCAGCATTTT. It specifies CASSRPANRYSNQPQHF.

The DNA for the CDR3 is TGTGCCAGCAGCTTATTTTTAGCGGGGACCCAAGAGACCCAGTACTTC. It specifies CASSLFLAGTQETQYF. V and J are TRBV7-4 and TRBJ2-5; TRBD2 agrees at 8 bases. V lost 2 bases and J lost 1; bases outside the gene matches: 6. CDR3 size: 16 residues. From germline, CDR1 is SGHVT and CDR2 SQSDAQ.

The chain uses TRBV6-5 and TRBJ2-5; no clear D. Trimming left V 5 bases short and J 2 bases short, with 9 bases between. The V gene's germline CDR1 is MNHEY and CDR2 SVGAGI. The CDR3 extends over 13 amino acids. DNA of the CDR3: TGTGCCAGCAGTGGCTCATCTCAAGAGACCCAGTACTTC. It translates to CASSGSSQETQYF.

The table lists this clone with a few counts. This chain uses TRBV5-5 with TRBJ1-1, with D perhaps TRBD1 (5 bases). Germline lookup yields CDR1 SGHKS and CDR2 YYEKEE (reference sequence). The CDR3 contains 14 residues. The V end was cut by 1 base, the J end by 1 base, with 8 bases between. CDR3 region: CASSLQQANTEAFF. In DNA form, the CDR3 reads TGTGCCAGCAGCTTGCAACAGGCGAACACTGAAGCTTTCTTT. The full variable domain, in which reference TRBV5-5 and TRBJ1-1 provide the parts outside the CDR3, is DAGVTQSPTHLIKTRGQQVTLRCSPISGHKSVSWYQQVLGQGPQFIFQYYEKEERGRGNFPDRFSARQFPNYSSELNVNALLLGDSALYLCASSLQQANTEAFFGQGTRLTVV.

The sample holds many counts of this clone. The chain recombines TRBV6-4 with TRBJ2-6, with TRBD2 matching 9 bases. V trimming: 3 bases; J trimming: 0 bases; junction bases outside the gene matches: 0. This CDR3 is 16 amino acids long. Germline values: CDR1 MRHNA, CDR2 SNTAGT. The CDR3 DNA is TGTGCCAGCAGTGAGCGGGGGGGCTCTGGGGCCAACGTCCTGACTTTC. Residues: CASSERGGSGANVLTF.

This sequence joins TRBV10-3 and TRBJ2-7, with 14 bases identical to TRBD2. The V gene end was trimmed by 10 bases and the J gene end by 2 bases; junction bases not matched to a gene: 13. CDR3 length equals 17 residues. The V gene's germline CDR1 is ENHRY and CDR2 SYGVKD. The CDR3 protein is CATRTGTSGGGTYEQYF. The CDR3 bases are TGTGCCACCCGGACGGGGACTAGCGGGGGCGGAACCTACGAGCAGTACTTC.

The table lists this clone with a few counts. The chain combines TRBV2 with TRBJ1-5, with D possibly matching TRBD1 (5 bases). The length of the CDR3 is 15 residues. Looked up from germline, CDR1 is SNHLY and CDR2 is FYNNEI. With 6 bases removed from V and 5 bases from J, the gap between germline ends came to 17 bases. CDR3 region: CASSPGGRGDQPQHF. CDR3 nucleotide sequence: TGTGCCAGCAGCCCCGGAGGGCGGGGGGATCAGCCCCAGCATTTT.

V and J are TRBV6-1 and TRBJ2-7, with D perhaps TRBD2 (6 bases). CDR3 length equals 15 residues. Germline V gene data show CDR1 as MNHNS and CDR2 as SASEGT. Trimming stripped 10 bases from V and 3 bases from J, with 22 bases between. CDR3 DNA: TGTGCCAAATGTCAGTTCCTAGGGGAGGTCTACGAGCAGTACTTC. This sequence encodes CAKCQFLGEVYEQYF.